One and the same sample provided the 29 T cell receptor beta chains below, sequenced in a study of shared clonotypes between healthy human individuals (dated by TCRdb to 2019 to 2021). Receptor amplification or capture employed the immunoSEQ multiplex PCR assay. Sourced from immuneACCESS, this table was stored by TCRdb with only in-frame sequences that have V and J called. A share of the clones is absent; for the studies checked, an unresolved V gene accounts for under half, and the remainder has no known explanation. The table for this sample lists 2 million to 2.5 million clones; around 95% of them were counted only once. Of the sample, roughly 0.13% falls within the top ten clones. Sequenced: naive CD4+ T cells sorted from blood. This specimen's cell subset or site label, interpreted: CD45RA+ positively selected. The receptors here all came from a man aged 18 to 30 in good health.

The V call is TRBV6-6, the J call TRBJ2-1; unclear D gene. V was trimmed by 2 bases and J by 11 bases, leaving 7 bases between them. Germline CDR1 is MNHNY and CDR2 is SVGAGI (reference sequence). This CDR3 contains 11 residues. This CDR3 is CASSYDRQQFF. CDR3 bases: TGTGCCAGCAGTTACGATCGGCAGCAGTTCTTC.

On this clone itself: Other DNA sequences of this sample code for an identical CDR3. This chain joins TRBV10-3 and TRBJ2-3; D is perhaps TRBD2 (6 bases). V lost 2 bases, J lost 2 bases, and 11 bases lay in between. The CDR3 loop spans 15 amino acids. The germline CDR1 and CDR2 sequences are ENHRY and SYGVKD. In DNA, the CDR3 is TGTGCCATCAGTGAGCGCGGGACTTCCACAGATACGCAGTATTTT. Protein sequence: CAISERGTSTDTQYF.

Note on this clone: The sample carries other DNA sequences with the same CDR3. The chain combines TRBV19 with TRBJ2-7; D remains ambiguous. V was pared by 3 bases and J by 4 bases, with 7 bases between. The CDR3 is 12 residues long. From germline, CDR1 is LNHDA and CDR2 SQIVND (reference sequence). Written as DNA, the CDR3 is TGTGCCAGTAGTATGGTCGGATACGAGCAGTACTTC. Residues: CASSMVGYEQYF. The whole variable domain, remainder taken from reference TRBV19 and TRBJ2-7, is DGGITQSPKYLFRKEGQNVTLSCEQNLNHDAMYWYRQDPGQGLRLIYYSQIVNDFQKGDIAEGYSVSREKKESFPLTVTSAQKNPTAFYLCASSMVGYEQYFGPGTRLTVT.

This clone occurred once. The V gene is TRBV5-1, the J gene TRBJ1-3; TRBD1 matches 10 bases. Germline assignment: CDR1 SGHRS and CDR2 YFSETQ. V dropped 3 bases and J dropped 5; count of bases not matched to a gene: 5. There are 15 residues in the CDR3. This CDR3 reads CASSSRTGGRNTIYF. The DNA for the CDR3 is TGCGCCAGCAGCTCCCGGACAGGGGGTAGAAACACCATATATTTT.

The V and J genes are TRBV5-4 and TRBJ2-5, with 10 positions matching TRBD2. The CDR3 runs 15 residues. The ends lost 2 bases at V and 1 base at J; junction bases unmatched: 2. Germline V lookup: CDR1 SGHNT, CDR2 YYREEE (reference sequence). The CDR3: CASSLTSGVQETQYF. CDR3 DNA: TGTGCCAGCAGCTTAACTAGCGGGGTCCAAGAGACCCAGTACTTC.

V and J are TRBV7-2 and TRBJ2-7; 9 bases map to TRBD1. J was trimmed by 3 bases and V by 4 bases; bases with no gene match: 4. This CDR3 region has 14 residues. CDR1 and CDR2 from the germline V gene are SGHTA and FQGNSA. CDR3 residues: CASSYMTGGYEQYF. The CDR3 bases are TGTGCCAGCAGCTACATGACAGGGGGCTACGAGCAGTACTTC.

This chain uses TRBV4-3 with TRBJ2-7; D remains ambiguous. V lost 0 bases to trimming and J lost 6 bases, with 12 bases between them. This CDR3 spans 14 amino acids. The germline V gene has CDR1 LGHNA and CDR2 YSLEER. CDR3 nucleotide sequence: TGCGCCAGCAGCCAAGAAAGGTCTAGTCCCGAGCAGTACTTC. It codes for CASSQERSSPEQYF.

The genes are TRBV25-1 and TRBJ2-3, with D unclear. The CDR3 runs 12 residues. Trimming pared 8 bases from V and 2 bases from J, leaving 8 bases between. From germline, CDR1 is MGHDK and CDR2 SYGVNS. CDR3 in amino acids: CASGPFTDTQYF. In nucleotides, the CDR3 is TGTGCCAGCGGTCCTTTCACAGATACGCAGTATTTT. The full variable domain, rest sourced from reference TRBV25-1 and TRBJ2-3, is EADIYQTPRYLVIGTGKKITLECSQTMGHDKMYWYQQDPGMELHLIHYSYGVNSTEKGDLSSESTVSRIRTEHFPLTLESARPSHTSQYLCASGPFTDTQYFGPGTRLTVL.

V and J are TRBV28 and TRBJ2-1; D possibly corresponds to TRBD1 (6 bases). Between the trimmed V and J ends, which lost 6 bases and 3 bases, there was a span of 12 bases. CDR3 length: 14 residues. Germline V gene data show CDR1 as MDHEN and CDR2 as SYDVKM. DNA of the CDR3: TGTGCCAGCAGAATGCCAGGGGTCTACAATGAGCAGTTCTTC. Translating gives CASRMPGVYNEQFF.

The chain uses TRBV6-5 and TRBJ1-1; maybe TRBD1 (6 bases). V lost 6 bases and J 4 bases, leaving 18 bases between the germline ends. Germline V gene sequence: CDR1 MNHEY, CDR2 SVGAGI. The CDR3 loop spans 15 amino acids. The DNA for the CDR3 is TGTGCCAGCAGGCCCGATGGGGGCTGGAGCACTGAAGCTTTCTTT. Protein sequence: CASRPDGGWSTEAFF.

The chain joins TRBV6-1 to TRBJ2-5, with D possibly being TRBD2 (5 bases). Germline V gives CDR1 MNHNS, CDR2 SASEGT. Trimming stripped 8 bases from V and 2 bases from J, with 12 bases between. CDR3 length: 13 residues. CDR3 sequence: CASGRVLQETQYF. As DNA, the CDR3 is TGTGCCAGCGGGCGGGTCCTACAAGAGACCCAGTACTTC.

The chain recombines TRBV5-4 with TRBJ2-1, with a tentative D call TRBD2 (6 bases). Germline V gene sequence: CDR1 SGHNT, CDR2 YYREEE (reference sequence). Between the trimmed V and J ends, which lost 4 bases and 8 bases, there was a span of 19 bases. This CDR3 has 15 amino acids. The chain's CDR3 is CASSRRGTQGDEQFF. The CDR3 DNA follows: TGTGCCAGCAGCCGGAGGGGAACCCAGGGCGATGAGCAGTTCTTC. Drawing the rest from reference TRBV5-4 and TRBJ2-1, the complete variable domain is ETGVTQSPTHLIKTRGQQVTLRCSSQSGHNTVSWYQQALGQGPQFIFQYYREEENGRGNFPPRFSGLQFPNYSSELNVNALELDDSALYLCASSRRGTQGDEQFFGPGTRLTVL.

The V and J genes are TRBV19 and TRBJ2-5, with TRBD1 matching over 7 bases. The CDR3 contains 16 residues. CDR1 is LNHDA, CDR2 SQIVND, per germline (reference sequence). V was clipped by 3 bases and J by 0 bases; unmatched bases: 7. The CDR3 DNA reads as TGTGCCAGTAGTATGACGACAGGGTTTAACCAAGAGACCCAGTACTTC. This sequence encodes CASSMTTGFNQETQYF.

The chain uses TRBV5-1 and TRBJ2-2; 8 positions agree with TRBD2. Trimming removed 0 bases from V and 2 bases from J; junction bases left unmatched: 3. Germline CDR1 and CDR2: SGHRS and YFSETQ. The CDR3 totals 16 residues. CDR3 amino acids: CASSLELAGNTGELFF. As DNA, the CDR3 is TGCGCCAGCAGCTTGGAATTAGCGGGAAACACCGGGGAGCTGTTTTTT.

The chain is built from TRBV6-1 and TRBJ1-5; 10 bases line up with TRBD1. The CDR3 extends over 15 amino acids. Trimming cost V 10 bases and J 2 bases; bases outside gene matches: 8. Germline lookup yields CDR1 MNHNS and CDR2 SASEGT. CDR3 amino acids: CATTRTGGGNQPQHF. The CDR3 DNA is TGTGCCACCACAAGGACAGGGGGGGGCAATCAGCCCCAGCATTTT.

This clone has a single count. The genes are TRBV5-6 and TRBJ2-7; D assignment may be TRBD1 or TRBD2 (5 bases each). Germline V gives CDR1 SGHDT, CDR2 YYEEEE. The CDR3 loop spans 16 amino acids. The ends were cut back, 0 bases at V and 3 bases at J, with 16 bases in the middle. Here the CDR3 DNA reads TGTGCCAGCAGCTTGGGAGGGGCCCAGGGAATCTACGAGCAGTACTTC. It translates to CASSLGGAQGIYEQYF.

The rearrangement links TRBV7-2 to TRBJ2-1; TRBD2 matches at 15 bases. The ends lost 5 bases at V and 9 bases at J; junction bases unmatched: 8. CDR1 is SGHTA and CDR2 is FQGNSA in the germline V gene. The CDR3 consists of 16 residues. The CDR3 reads CASSPGLAGGPSEQFF. In nucleotides, the CDR3 is TGTGCCAGCAGCCCAGGACTAGCGGGAGGGCCTAGTGAGCAGTTCTTC.

The chain is built from TRBV11-2 and TRBJ1-2; no clear D gene. V lost 5 bases and J 5 bases, leaving 21 bases between the germline ends. Germline CDR1 and CDR2: SGHAT and FQNNGV. There are 16 residues in the CDR3. DNA for the CDR3: TGTGCCAGCAGCCCCAATTGGGCGAACTCCCAATATGGCTACACCTTC. This encodes CASSPNWANSQYGYTF. Supplemented by reference TRBV11-2 and TRBJ1-2, the full variable domain reads EAGVAQSPRYKIIEKRQSVAFWCNPISGHATLYWYQQILGQGPKLLIQFQNNGVVDDSQLPKDRFSAERLKGVDSTLKIQPAKLEDSAVYLCASSPNWANSQYGYTFGSGTRLTVV.

This chain uses TRBV28 with TRBJ2-3; tentative D call: TRBD1 (5 bases). CDR1 and CDR2 (germline): MDHEN, SYDVKM. CDR3 length: 16 amino acids. V lost 2 bases and J lost 2, with 14 bases in between. CDR3 in amino acids: CASSLTDKPYTDTQYF. Written as DNA, the CDR3 is TGTGCCAGCAGTTTAACGGACAAACCCTACACAGATACGCAGTATTTT.

This chain uses TRBV5-1 with TRBJ2-7, with D tentatively TRBD1 (6 bases). Between the trimmed V and J ends, which lost 4 bases and 3 bases, there was a span of 14 bases. Germline CDR1 is SGHRS and CDR2 is YFSETQ. This CDR3 spans 14 amino acids. CDR3 sequence: CASSIQGGVYEQYF. The CDR3 nucleotides are TGCGCCAGCAGCATACAGGGTGGGGTCTACGAGCAGTACTTC.

This chain connects TRBV2 to TRBJ1-3; no clear D gene. Trimming stripped 2 bases from V and 4 bases from J, with 3 bases between. CDR1 is SNHLY, CDR2 FYNNEI, per germline. This CDR3 has 12 residues. The CDR3 here is CASSERGNTIYF. In nucleotides, the CDR3 is TGTGCCAGCAGTGAAAGGGGAAACACCATATATTTT.

The chain carries TRBV27 and TRBJ1-1; possibly TRBD1 for D (6 bases). This CDR3 has 15 amino acids. Germline V CDR1 and CDR2: MNHEY, SMNVEV (reference sequence). The V end was cut by 5 bases, the J end by 1 base, with 14 bases between. The CDR3 nucleotides are TGTGCCAGCAGTCTCAGGGGCGAATGGAACACTGAAGCTTTCTTT. Translation: CASSLRGEWNTEAFF.

The V and J genes are TRBV6-6 and TRBJ2-1; 9 bases match TRBD2. V shed 7 bases, J shed 7 bases, and the junction held 8 bases outside the gene matches. The CDR3 spans 14 residues. Germline V gene sequence: CDR1 MNHNY, CDR2 SVGAGI (reference sequence). The CDR3, as DNA: TGTGCCAGCATGGAGGCGGGGGGGCGAAATGAGCAGTTCTTC. Amino acid sequence: CASMEAGGRNEQFF.

The chain joins TRBV4-3 to TRBJ2-1, with D tentatively TRBD1 or TRBD2 (5 bases each). The CDR3 has 15 residues. Trimming removed 4 bases at V and 4 bases at J, with 14 bases between. Germline lookup yields CDR1 LGHNA and CDR2 YSLEER. CDR3 loop: CASSRDPTAYNEQFF. The CDR3 DNA sequence: TGCGCCAGCAGCCGGGACCCGACAGCTTACAATGAGCAGTTCTTC.

This rearrangement joins TRBV7-2 to TRBJ2-3; 9 bases are a match to TRBD2. This CDR3 is built from 14 residues. CDR1 and CDR2 from the germline V gene are SGHTA and FQGNSA. The junction had 1 base not matched to a gene; V was cut back by 3 bases and J by 3 bases. CDR3 in amino acids: CASSFAGGTDTQYF. In nucleotides, the CDR3 is TGTGCCAGCAGCTTCGCGGGAGGGACAGATACGCAGTATTTT.

This chain joins TRBV19 and TRBJ1-5; D not certain. The CDR3 is made up of 14 amino acids. Germline CDR1 LNHDA, CDR2 SQIVND (reference sequence). With 2 bases removed from V and 2 bases from J, the gap between germline ends came to 7 bases. CDR3 coding DNA: TGTGCCAGTAGTATAACCATTGGCAATCAGCCCCAGCATTTT. Amino acid sequence: CASSITIGNQPQHF.

The chain recombines TRBV7-2 with TRBJ2-3; a weak D match, TRBD2 (5 bases). The CDR3 totals 16 residues. Germline values: CDR1 SGHTA, CDR2 FQGNSA. V lost 5 bases and J lost 2, with 17 bases in between. The CDR3 bases are TGTGCCAGCAGCCCCCGGCGGCTAGCTGTCACAGATACGCAGTATTTT. It is translated as CASSPRRLAVTDTQYF.

The V and J genes are TRBV29-1 and TRBJ2-1; TRBD1 aligns across 9 bases. Germline values: CDR1 SQVTM, CDR2 ANQGSEA. This CDR3 has 13 residues. V shed 7 bases and J 2 bases; nucleotides not matched to a gene: 3. The DNA of the CDR3 is TGCAGCGCCGGGACAGGGACCTACAATGAGCAGTTCTTC. Its translation: CSAGTGTYNEQFF.

This rearrangement joins TRBV12-5 to TRBJ2-7; 8 bases agree with TRBD1. Germline V gene lookup returns CDR1 LGHNT and CDR2 FRNRAP. V lost 0 bases, J lost 6 bases, and 4 bases stayed unmatched. The CDR3 extends over 14 amino acids. Written as DNA, the CDR3 is TGTGCTAGTGGTTTGGTAGGACAGGGAGCCGAGCAGTACTTC. Protein product: CASGLVGQGAEQYF.